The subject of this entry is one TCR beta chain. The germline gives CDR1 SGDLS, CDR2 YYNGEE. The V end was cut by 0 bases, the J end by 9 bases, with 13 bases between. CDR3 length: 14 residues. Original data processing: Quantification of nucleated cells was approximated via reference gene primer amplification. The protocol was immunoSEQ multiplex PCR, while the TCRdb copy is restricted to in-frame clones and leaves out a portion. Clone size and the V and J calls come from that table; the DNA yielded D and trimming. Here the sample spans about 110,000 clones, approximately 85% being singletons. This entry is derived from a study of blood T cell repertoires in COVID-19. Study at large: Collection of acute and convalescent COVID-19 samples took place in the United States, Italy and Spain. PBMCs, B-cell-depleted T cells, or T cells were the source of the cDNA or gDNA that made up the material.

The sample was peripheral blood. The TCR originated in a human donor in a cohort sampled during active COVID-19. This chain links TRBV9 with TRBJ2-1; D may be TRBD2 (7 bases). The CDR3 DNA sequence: TGTGCCAGCAGCGTAGATGTGGGAGGGGGTGAGCAGTTCTTC. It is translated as CASSVDVGGGEQFF.